The 24 T cell receptor beta chains below come from one sample, sequenced in a study of blood T cell repertoires in COVID-19. Produced via immunoSEQ multiplex PCR; TCRdb's table is partial and in-frame only. In the table there are some 200,000 clones, 94% of which are singletons. The sequenced material came from peripheral blood. Receptor source: a man aged 25-45 years with COVID-19, enrolled during active disease.

This clone was detected only once. The chain is built from TRBV28 and TRBJ2-1; 11 bases are a match to TRBD2. Germline V gives CDR1 MDHEN, CDR2 SYDVKM. This CDR3 spans 16 amino acids. V dropped 5 bases and J dropped 10; count of bases not matched to a gene: 13. The CDR3 nucleotides read TGTGCCAGCAGTACACCGGGACTAGCGGAACCGGGGGAGCAGTTCTTC. Its translation: CASSTPGLAEPGEQFF.

The rearrangement links TRBV29-1 to TRBJ1-5; the match to TRBD1 covers 8 bases. Germline assignment: CDR1 SQVTM and CDR2 ANQGSEA. CDR3 size: 16 residues. V was clipped by 8 bases and J by 5 bases; unmatched bases: 17. The CDR3 region is CSPCWGQETWDQPQHF. Here the CDR3 DNA reads TGCAGCCCCTGCTGGGGACAGGAAACGTGGGATCAGCCCCAGCATTTT.

The chain recombines TRBV7-2 with TRBJ1-5, with D possibly matching TRBD1 (6 bases). This CDR3 contains 14 residues. Germline lookup yields CDR1 SGHTA and CDR2 FQGNSA. Deletions cut 5 bases from V and 2 bases from J, with 10 bases between. CDR3 bases: TGTGCCAGCAGCAAGGACAGCCGCAATCAGCCCCAGCATTTT. Translation: CASSKDSRNQPQHF.

This rearrangement joins TRBV4-1 to TRBJ1-1; TRBD1 matches 10 bases. This CDR3 region has 17 residues. Germline V CDR1 and CDR2: MGHRA, YSYEKL. Trimming at V came to 0 bases and at J to 5 bases, leaving 9 bases not matched to a gene. CDR3 nucleotide sequence: TGCGCCAGCAGCCAAGATAGGACAGGGGGAGGTCAAACTGAAGCTTTCTTT. It yields the protein CASSQDRTGGGQTEAFF.

V usage is TRBV19 and J usage is TRBJ1-6, with TRBD1 identical over 9 bases. This CDR3 spans 15 amino acids. The V gene end was trimmed by 4 bases and the J gene end by 13 bases; junction bases not matched to a gene: 11. From germline, CDR1 is LNHDA and CDR2 SQIVND (reference sequence). The CDR3 is CASSTRDRALRPLHF. CDR3 sequence (DNA): TGTGCCAGTAGTACGAGGGACAGGGCCCTGAGGCCCCTCCACTTT.

The V gene is TRBV7-2, the J gene TRBJ1-3, with 9 bases matching TRBD1. Trimming removed 2 bases from V and 0 bases from J; junction bases left unmatched: 11. This CDR3 has 19 residues. CDR1 and CDR2 (germline): SGHTA, FQGNSA. CDR3 in DNA: TGTGCCAGCAGCTTATCGGGAGACAGGGGGGTATTCTCTGGAAACACCATATATTTT. Translating it yields CASSLSGDRGVFSGNTIYF.

The genes are TRBV30 and TRBJ1-1, with TRBD1 matching over 7 bases. This CDR3 region has 13 residues. Germline loops: CDR1 GTSNPN, CDR2 SVGIG (reference sequence). Trimming at V came to 8 bases and at J to 4 bases, leaving 10 bases not matched to a gene. The CDR3, as DNA: TGTGCCCAGTATTCGACAGGGAGCACTGAAGCTTTCTTT. Translation gives CAQYSTGSTEAFF.

The J gene is TRBJ2-5, the V gene TRBV3-1 (or the pseudogene TRBV3-2); weak D call: TRBD1 (6 bases). CDR3 size: 14 residues. Germline V CDR1 and CDR2: LGHDT, YNNKEL (reference sequence). V was shortened by 4 bases and J by 14 bases, with 23 bases between the two germline ends. CDR3 in amino acids: CASSPNWGPDRIYF. CDR3 coding DNA: TGTGCCAGCAGCCCCAACTGGGGGCCCGATCGGATATACTTC.

The chain combines TRBV3-1 (or the pseudogene TRBV3-2) with TRBJ2-1; 10 nucleotides align to TRBD2. The CDR3 spans 15 residues. Looked up from germline, CDR1 is LGHDT and CDR2 is YNNKEL (reference sequence). J was trimmed by 5 bases and V by 4 bases; bases with no gene match: 5. The CDR3 region is CASSLSGTSDNEQFF. Here the CDR3 DNA reads TGTGCCAGCAGCCTAAGCGGGACTAGCGACAATGAGCAGTTCTTC.

The V and J genes are TRBV7-2 and TRBJ1-6; maybe TRBD1 (6 bases). CDR1 and CDR2 from the germline V gene are SGHTA and FQGNSA. CDR3 length equals 13 residues. Trimming removed 7 bases at V and 7 bases at J, with 11 bases between. CDR3 amino acids: CASNRVLNSPLHF. CDR3 bases: TGTGCCAGCAACAGGGTCTTGAATTCACCCCTCCACTTT. Combining the CDR3 with reference TRBV7-2 and TRBJ1-6 gives the whole variable domain GAGVSQSPSNKVTEKGKDVELRCDPISGHTALYWYRQSLGQGLEFLIYFQGNSAPDKSGLPSDRFSAERTGGSVSTLTIQRTQQEDSAVYLCASNRVLNSPLHFGNGTRLTVT.

V is TRBV10-3 and J is TRBJ1-2; possible D gene TRBD1, 5 bases. The CDR3 length is 12 residues. Germline loops: CDR1 ENHRY, CDR2 SYGVKD. V lost 4 bases to trimming and J lost 5 bases, with 8 bases between them. For the CDR3, the DNA is TGTGCCATCAGTGCAGGGTCTTATGGCTACACCTTC. Translation gives CAISAGSYGYTF.

This clone appeared a single time. V usage is TRBV11-2 and J usage is TRBJ2-1; 7 bases are shared with TRBD1. V trimming: 1 base; J trimming: 6 bases; junction bases outside the gene matches: 9. The CDR3 sequence is 16 residues long. CDR1 is SGHAT and CDR2 is FQNNGV in the germline V gene. The CDR3 DNA follows: TGTGCCAGCAGCTTAGGAGATCACAGGGGCGGCAATGAGCAGTTCTTC. Translated: CASSLGDHRGGNEQFF.

The chain carries TRBV5-4 and TRBJ2-7; D is unresolved. This CDR3 spans 12 amino acids. CDR1 is SGHNT, CDR2 YYREEE, per germline (reference sequence). The germline V and J ends were trimmed by 0 bases and 5 bases, with 6 bases remaining between them. The CDR3 reads CASSLASNEQYF. The CDR3 nucleotides read TGTGCCAGCAGCTTGGCCAGTAACGAGCAGTACTTC. Drawing the rest from reference TRBV5-4 and TRBJ2-7, the complete variable domain is ETGVTQSPTHLIKTRGQQVTLRCSSQSGHNTVSWYQQALGQGPQFIFQYYREEENGRGNFPPRFSGLQFPNYSSELNVNALELDDSALYLCASSLASNEQYFGPGTRLTVT.

The chain combines TRBV30 with TRBJ1-5; weak D call: TRBD1 (5 bases). The germline V gene has CDR1 GTSNPN and CDR2 SVGIG (reference sequence). Trimming cost V 2 bases and J 5 bases, with 10 bases left between them. The CDR3 has 13 amino acids. CDR3 coding DNA: TGTGCCTGGAGTCTCGCAGGGCATCAGCCCCAGCATTTT. Translating gives CAWSLAGHQPQHF.

The genes are TRBV5-4 and TRBJ1-2; perhaps TRBD1 as D (5 bases). Per the germline V gene, CDR1 is SGHNT and CDR2 is YYREEE (reference sequence). The CDR3 totals 15 residues. Trimming left V 0 bases short and J 8 bases short, with 17 bases between. The DNA of the CDR3 is TGTGCCAGCAGCTTGGCCAAGTTGGGGGGTGGAGGCTACACCTTC. Residues: CASSLAKLGGGGYTF.

V is TRBV5-1 and J is TRBJ2-1; TRBD1 agrees at 9 bases. The junction had 16 bases not matched to a gene; V was cut back by 5 bases and J by 4 bases. The CDR3 is 18 residues long. CDR1 and CDR2 from the germline V gene are SGHRS and YFSETQ. CDR3 in DNA: TGCGCCAGCAGGGCTACACCTTTACGGGACAGGGATTACAATGAGCAGTTCTTC. It encodes CASRATPLRDRDYNEQFF.

This chain's CDR3 is CASSLRQGETQYF. The CDR3 DNA reads TGTGCCAGCAGTTTAAGGCAGGGAGAGACCCAGTACTTC. The chain carries TRBV12-3 or TRBV12-4 and TRBJ2-5, with TRBD1 as a possible D gene (5 bases). This CDR3 is built from 13 residues. The V end was cut by 2 bases, the J end by 4 bases, with 8 bases between.

This clone was counted once. V usage is TRBV9 and J usage is TRBJ1-1; 8 positions match TRBD1. Per the germline V gene, CDR1 is SGDLS and CDR2 is YYNGEE. This CDR3 region has 15 residues. Trimming cost V 2 bases and J 4 bases; bases outside gene matches: 7. CDR3 DNA sequence: TGTGCCAGCAGCGTGTCGCCGGACAGGGCCACTGAAGCTTTCTTT. It specifies CASSVSPDRATEAFF.

The rearrangement links TRBV12-5 to TRBJ2-5; 7 positions match TRBD2. Germline lookup yields CDR1 LGHNT and CDR2 FRNRAP. This CDR3 is built from 13 residues. V gave up 3 bases and J gave up 7 bases; unmatched junction bases: 5. The CDR3 bases are TGTGCTAGTGGTTTTACTAGCGCAGCGACCCAGTACTTC. As protein: CASGFTSAATQYF.

The chain couples TRBV9 to TRBJ2-1; perhaps TRBD2 as D (7 bases). Per the germline V gene, CDR1 is SGDLS and CDR2 is YYNGEE. V was trimmed by 3 bases and J by 8 bases, leaving 12 bases between them. CDR3 length equals 13 residues. The CDR3 reads CASSDEGGYEQFF. CDR3 DNA: TGTGCCAGCAGCGACGAGGGGGGGTATGAGCAGTTCTTC. The whole variable domain, remainder taken from reference TRBV9 and TRBJ2-1, is DSGVTQTPKHLITATGQRVTLRCSPRSGDLSVYWYQQSLDQGLQFLIQYYNGEERAKGNILERFSAQQFPDLHSELNLSSLELGDSALYFCASSDEGGYEQFFGPGTRLTVL.

This clone was counted once. The chain carries TRBV7-9 and TRBJ1-2, with a weak D call TRBD1 (6 bases). Trimming stripped 5 bases from V and 7 bases from J, with 11 bases between. Germline CDR1 reads SEHNR; CDR2 reads FQNEAQ (reference sequence). The CDR3 has 12 amino acids. The CDR3 DNA reads TGTGCCAGCAGCCCTAGGGGGGGTGGCTACACCTTC. Translated: CASSPRGGGYTF. The full variable domain, rest sourced from reference TRBV7-9 and TRBJ1-2, is DTGVSQNPRHKITKRGQNVTFRCDPISEHNRLYWYRQTLGQGPEFLTYFQNEAQLEKSRLLSDRFSAERPKGSFSTLEIQRTEQGDSAMYLCASSPRGGGYTFGSGTRLTVV.

The chain recombines TRBV10-2 with TRBJ1-2; TRBD1 matches at 8 bases. After removal of 0 bases from V and 4 bases from J, the junction contained 7 bases not matched to a gene. Per the germline V gene, CDR1 is WSHSY and CDR2 is SAAADI. The CDR3 contains 16 residues. CDR3 amino acids: CASSESWTGSPYGYTF. For the CDR3, the DNA is TGCGCCAGCAGTGAGTCCTGGACAGGGTCTCCCTATGGCTACACCTTC.

V and J are TRBV10-1 and TRBJ2-1; 10 bases are a match to TRBD1. CDR3 length: 12 residues. The germline V gene encodes CDR1 WNHNN and CDR2 SYGVQD (reference sequence). Trimming cost V 2 bases and J 14 bases; bases outside gene matches: 3. CDR3 sequence reads: CASSEGDRGEFF. CDR3 in DNA: TGCGCCAGCAGTGAGGGGGACAGGGGAGAGTTCTTC.

This chain connects TRBV5-1 to TRBJ1-4, with 12 nucleotides matching TRBD1. The J segment lost 5 bases and the V segment lost 0 bases, leaving 8 bases of the junction unmatched. CDR3 length equals 18 residues. Germline V lookup: CDR1 SGHRS, CDR2 YFSETQ. The CDR3 loop reads CASSLGGTGGTWNEKLFF. For the CDR3, the DNA is TGCGCCAGCAGCTTGGGAGGGACAGGGGGCACTTGGAATGAAAAACTGTTTTTT.